This T cell receptor (beta chain) was observed in a study of T cells in Graves' hyperthyroidism and ophthalmopathy. Study-wide results and caveats: Stable hyperthyroidism and ophthalmopathy were separated using 13 V-J signatures. Most thyroid clonotypes that were expanded above 0.001 also turned up in blood.

The CDR3 runs 17 residues. The V gene's germline CDR1 is SEHNR and CDR2 FQNEAQ (reference sequence). J lost 4 bases, V lost 5 bases, and 13 bases had no gene match. Many counts were recorded for this clonotype. Its antigen remains unidentified. Researchers amplified the TCR beta CDR3 regions from RNA transcripts. HTBI primers were the set used in a first-round RT-PCR of the TCR CDR3. TCRdb re-analysed the multiplex PCR reads in MiXCR, keeping a single row per CDR3 protein. The sample contains under 500,000 distinct CDR3 sequences, roughly 13% of which appear only once. This TCR was sampled from a man in his fifties with Graves' ophthalmopathy. The sequenced sample was blood. J is TRBJ1-1 and V is TRBV7-9; TRBD1 agrees at 10 bases. The CDR3 spells CASSPKPWDRGGTEAFF. The CDR3 DNA follows: TGTGCCAGCAGCCCCAAACCTTGGGACAGGGGAGGCACTGAAGCTTTCTTT.